This TCR beta chain was sequenced during a study of cytomegalovirus exposure and HLA in healthy donors. Trimming shortened V by 1 base and J by 2 bases, and 13 bases separated the two germline ends. The CDR3 sequence is 16 residues long. Germline CDR1 is LNHDA and CDR2 is SQIVND (reference sequence). The sample holds a few counts of this clone. Its target is unknown. With 60 Vbeta and 13 Jbeta primers, the PCR was carried out. As originally analysed: In a later analysis, some 10 million of some 80 million unique beta chains occurred in at least two donors. Method: immunoSEQ multiplex PCR; TCRdb's copy keeps in-frame clones and lacks some. The V and J calls and clone size are taken from that table; D and trimming were inferred from the DNA. The table lists under 130,000 clones, more than 9.5% of them singletons, with 16% in the top ten. Findings and caveats of the study: As was reported, the classifier diagnosed cytomegalovirus status with high specificity and sensitivity.

The clonotype originates from a man in his forties or fifties in good health and CMV-seropositive. This chain joins TRBV19 and TRBJ2-3; D is unclear. What was sequenced was PBMCs. In DNA form, the CDR3 reads TGTGCCAGTAGTATAGGCGGTTCCTTCAACACAGATACGCAGTATTTT. It yields the protein CASSIGGSFNTDTQYF.